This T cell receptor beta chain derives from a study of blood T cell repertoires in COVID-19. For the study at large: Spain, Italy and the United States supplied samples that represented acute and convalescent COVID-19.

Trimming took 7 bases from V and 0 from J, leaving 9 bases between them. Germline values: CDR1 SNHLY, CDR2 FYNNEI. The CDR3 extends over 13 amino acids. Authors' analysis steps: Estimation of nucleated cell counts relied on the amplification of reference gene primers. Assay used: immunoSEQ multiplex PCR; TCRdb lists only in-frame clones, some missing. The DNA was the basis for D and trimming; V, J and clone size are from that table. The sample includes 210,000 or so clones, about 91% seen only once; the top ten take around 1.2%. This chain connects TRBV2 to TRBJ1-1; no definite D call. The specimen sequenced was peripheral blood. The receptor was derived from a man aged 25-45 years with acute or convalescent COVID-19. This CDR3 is CASTKQLNTEAFF. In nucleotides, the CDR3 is TGTGCCAGCACAAAACAGCTGAACACTGAAGCTTTCTTT.